Presented here are 3 T cell receptor beta chains from one specimen sequenced in a study of blood T cell repertoires in COVID-19. The table came from immunoSEQ multiplex PCR; TCRdb's copy has only in-frame clones and leaves some out. The sample has approximately 89,000 clones; about 85% are singletons. The specimen sequenced was peripheral blood. These receptors originate from a woman aged 70-85 years with acute or convalescent COVID-19.

About this clone: Relative to the germline gene, one junction end is altered; a read error may explain this. The chain is built from TRBV6-1 and TRBJ2-5, with 7 bases fitting TRBD2. CDR1 and CDR2 (germline): MNHNS, SASEGT. The CDR3 is made up of 15 amino acids. DNA for the CDR3: TGTGCCAGCAGCGAAGGACTAGTATATCAAGAGACCCAGTACTTC. Amino acids: CASSEGLVYQETQYF.

This sequence joins TRBV19 and TRBJ2-2, with 8 positions matching TRBD1. CDR3 length equals 16 residues. Germline V gene lookup returns CDR1 LNHDA and CDR2 SQIVND (reference sequence). V lost 6 bases, J lost 1 base, and 7 bases stayed unmatched. This CDR3 is CASRPDGQGNTGELFF. CDR3 coding DNA: TGTGCCAGTAGGCCCGACGGACAGGGGAACACCGGGGAGCTGTTTTTT.

The genes are TRBV7-2 and TRBJ1-4; no clear D. This CDR3 is built from 14 residues. Germline V CDR1 and CDR2: SGHTA, FQGNSA. Trimming shortened V by 5 bases and J by 8 bases, and 15 bases separated the two germline ends. The CDR3 DNA reads as TGTGCCAGCAGCGTTAGCCGGGAGTCAGAAAAACTGTTTTTT. This encodes CASSVSRESEKLFF.